This T cell receptor (beta chain) was captured in a study of T-cell memory formation after mild COVID-19. Across the study: Largely, the TCR clusters proved donor specific. Study results and caveats: The study found balanced CD4/CD8 in clones contracting day 15 to 85 and a CD4+ lean in later expanders. Largely, contracting CD4+ clones fell within CM and EM, and contracting CD8+ clones within EMRA.

Comments on this clonotype: Its specificity is not known.

One entry per CDR3 protein results from TCRdb running MiXCR on the 5' RACE reads. The data show 350,000 to 450,000 distinct CDR3 sequences, about an eighth seen once. Trimming removed 5 bases at V and 2 bases at J, with 11 bases between. Germline V CDR1 and CDR2: ENHRY, SYGVKD. The CDR3 is 14 amino acids. The sequencing input was PBMCs or a T cell subset sorted from them (not recorded which). The sequence derives from a man younger than 35 who had mild COVID-19 (a few samples of this study predate the infection). Cell type and time point are not known. The chain couples TRBV10-3 to TRBJ2-3; a weak D match, TRBD2 (5 bases). CDR3 nucleotide sequence: TGTGCCATCAGTAGGACTTGCACCACAGATACGCAGTATTTT. Its protein is CAISRTCTTDTQYF.